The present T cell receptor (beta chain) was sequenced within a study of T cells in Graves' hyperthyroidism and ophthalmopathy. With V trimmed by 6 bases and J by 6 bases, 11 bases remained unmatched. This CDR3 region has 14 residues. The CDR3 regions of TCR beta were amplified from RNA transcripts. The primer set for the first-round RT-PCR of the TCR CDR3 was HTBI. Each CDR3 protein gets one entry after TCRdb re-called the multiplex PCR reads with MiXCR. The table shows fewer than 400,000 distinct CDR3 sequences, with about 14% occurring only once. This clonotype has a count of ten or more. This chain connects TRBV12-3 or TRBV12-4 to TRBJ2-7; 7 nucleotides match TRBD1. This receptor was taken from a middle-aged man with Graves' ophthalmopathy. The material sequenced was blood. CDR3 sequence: CASRRRQGGGEQYF. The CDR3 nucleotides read TGTGCCAGCAGAAGAAGACAGGGTGGGGGCGAGCAGTACTTC.